The clone carrying this TCR beta chain is medium-sized (0.01 to 0.1%) by share. The CDR3 totals 17 residues. Trimming cost V 8 bases and J 0 bases, with 20 bases left between them. Germline lookup yields CDR1 SGHVS and CDR2 FNYEAQ. Repertoires were generated with immunoSEQ multiplex PCR, while TCRdb's copy carries only in-frame clones and drops some. This repertoire shows 10,000 or so clones, roughly 32% found once; its top ten account for 5.3%. The study plated about 200,000 CFSE-labeled responders with about 200,000 irradiated, violet-dye-labeled stimulators. CD4 and CD8 responders that proliferated in the reaction were FACS-sorted. These data come from a study of graft-versus-host responses after intestinal transplantation. About the study: Every recipient underwent anti-thymocyte globulin induction, then tacrolimus and steroids for roughly three years.

The receptor was isolated from a human patient who was an organ donor for intestinal transplantation. The chain links TRBV7-6 to TRBJ1-3, with D possibly being TRBD1 (5 bases). Sequencing was performed on alloreactive CD4+ T cells from a mixed lymphocyte reaction culture, taken before transplantation. Subset denoted: CFSE-low proliferating T cells sorted from roughly 6-day pre-transplant mixed lymphocyte reaction (GvH or HvG direction). The CDR3 protein is CASSRGPTYSSGNTIYF. The DNA for the CDR3 is TGTGCCAGCTCAAGGGGACCAACTTACAGCTCTGGAAACACCATATATTTT.